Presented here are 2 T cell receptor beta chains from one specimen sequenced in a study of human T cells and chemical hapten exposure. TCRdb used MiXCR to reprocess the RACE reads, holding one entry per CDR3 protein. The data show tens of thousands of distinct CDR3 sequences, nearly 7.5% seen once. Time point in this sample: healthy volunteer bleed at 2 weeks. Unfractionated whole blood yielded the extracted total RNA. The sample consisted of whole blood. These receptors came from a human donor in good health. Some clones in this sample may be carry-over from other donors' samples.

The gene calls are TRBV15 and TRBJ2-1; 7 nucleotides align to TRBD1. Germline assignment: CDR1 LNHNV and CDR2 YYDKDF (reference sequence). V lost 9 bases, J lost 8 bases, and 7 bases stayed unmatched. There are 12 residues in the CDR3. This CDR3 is CATKTGRDEQFF. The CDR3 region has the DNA TGTGCCACTAAGACAGGGCGAGATGAGCAGTTCTTC. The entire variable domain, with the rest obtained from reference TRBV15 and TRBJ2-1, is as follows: DAMVIQNPRYQVTQFGKPVTLSCSQTLNHNVMYWYQQKSSQAPKLLFHYYDKDFNNEADTPDNFQSRRPNTSFCFLDIRSPGLGDTAMYLCATKTGRDEQFFGPGTRLTVL.

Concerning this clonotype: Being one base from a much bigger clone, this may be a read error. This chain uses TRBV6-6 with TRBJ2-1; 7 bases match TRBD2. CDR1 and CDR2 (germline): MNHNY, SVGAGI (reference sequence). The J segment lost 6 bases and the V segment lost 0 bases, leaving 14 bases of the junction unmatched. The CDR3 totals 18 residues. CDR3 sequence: CASSYSRASSGYCNEQFF. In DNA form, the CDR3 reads TGTGCCAGCAGTTACTCGCGGGCCTCTAGCGGCTATTGCAATGAGCAGTTCTTC.